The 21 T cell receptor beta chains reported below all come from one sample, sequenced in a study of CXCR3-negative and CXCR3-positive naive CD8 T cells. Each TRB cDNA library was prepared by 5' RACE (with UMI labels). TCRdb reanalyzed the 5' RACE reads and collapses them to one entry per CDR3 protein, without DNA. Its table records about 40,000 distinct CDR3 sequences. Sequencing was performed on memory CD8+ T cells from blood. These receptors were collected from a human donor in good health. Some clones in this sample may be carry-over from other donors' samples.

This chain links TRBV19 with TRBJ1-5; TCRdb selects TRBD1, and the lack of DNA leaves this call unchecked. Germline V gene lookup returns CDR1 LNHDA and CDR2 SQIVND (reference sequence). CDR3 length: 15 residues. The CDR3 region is CASSLTGGANQPQHF.

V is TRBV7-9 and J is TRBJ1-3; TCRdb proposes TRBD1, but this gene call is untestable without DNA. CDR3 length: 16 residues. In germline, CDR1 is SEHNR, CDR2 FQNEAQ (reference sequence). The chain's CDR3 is CASSLALTVSQDTIYF.

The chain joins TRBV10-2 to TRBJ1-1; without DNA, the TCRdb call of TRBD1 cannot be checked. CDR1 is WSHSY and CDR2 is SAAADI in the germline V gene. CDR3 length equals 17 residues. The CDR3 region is CASSESLFEAGGTEAFF.

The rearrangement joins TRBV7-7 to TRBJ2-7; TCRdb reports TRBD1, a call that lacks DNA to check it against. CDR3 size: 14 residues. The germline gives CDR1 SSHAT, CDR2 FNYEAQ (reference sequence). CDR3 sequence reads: CAVSPTGADFEQYF.

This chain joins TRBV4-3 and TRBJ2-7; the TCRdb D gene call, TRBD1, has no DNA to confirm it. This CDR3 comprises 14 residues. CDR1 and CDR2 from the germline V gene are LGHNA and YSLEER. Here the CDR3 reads CASSRDRVSHEQYF.

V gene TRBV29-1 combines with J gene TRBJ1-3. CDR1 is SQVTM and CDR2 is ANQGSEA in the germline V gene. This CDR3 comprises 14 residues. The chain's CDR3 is CSFEGRTSGNTIYF.

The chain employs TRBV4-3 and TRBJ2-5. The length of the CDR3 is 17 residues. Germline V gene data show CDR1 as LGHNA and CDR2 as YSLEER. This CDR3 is CASSQDRGSGTQETQYF.

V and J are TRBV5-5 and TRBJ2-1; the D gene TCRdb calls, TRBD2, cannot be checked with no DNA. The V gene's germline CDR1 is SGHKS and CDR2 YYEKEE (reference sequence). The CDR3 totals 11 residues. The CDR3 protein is CASSPGLEQFF.

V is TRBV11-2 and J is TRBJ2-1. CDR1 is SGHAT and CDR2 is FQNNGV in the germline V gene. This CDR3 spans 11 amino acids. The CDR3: CASNNLGEQFF.

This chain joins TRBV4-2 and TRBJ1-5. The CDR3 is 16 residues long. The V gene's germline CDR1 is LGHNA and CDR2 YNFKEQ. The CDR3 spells CASSQERWWRGQPQHF.

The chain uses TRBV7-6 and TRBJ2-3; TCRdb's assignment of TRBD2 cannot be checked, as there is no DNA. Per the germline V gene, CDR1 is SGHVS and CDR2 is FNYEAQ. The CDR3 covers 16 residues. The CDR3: CASSRLSGTLRDTQYF. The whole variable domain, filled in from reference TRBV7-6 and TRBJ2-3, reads GAGVSQSPRYKVTKRGQDVALRCDPISGHVSLYWYRQALGQGPEFLTYFNYEAQQDKSGLPNDRFSAERPEGSISTLTIQRTEQRDSAMYRCASSRLSGTLRDTQYFGPGTRLTVL.

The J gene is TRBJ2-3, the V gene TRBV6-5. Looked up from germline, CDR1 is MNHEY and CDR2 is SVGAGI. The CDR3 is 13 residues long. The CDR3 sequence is CASSYSGTDTQYF.

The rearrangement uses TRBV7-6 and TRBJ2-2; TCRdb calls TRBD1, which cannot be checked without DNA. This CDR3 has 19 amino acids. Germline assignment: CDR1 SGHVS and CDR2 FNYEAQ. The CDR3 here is CASSLLRTGSSQTTGELFF.

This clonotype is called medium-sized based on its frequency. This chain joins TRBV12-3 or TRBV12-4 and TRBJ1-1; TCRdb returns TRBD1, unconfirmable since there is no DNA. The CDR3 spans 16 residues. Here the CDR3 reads CASSPTGERVNTEAFF.

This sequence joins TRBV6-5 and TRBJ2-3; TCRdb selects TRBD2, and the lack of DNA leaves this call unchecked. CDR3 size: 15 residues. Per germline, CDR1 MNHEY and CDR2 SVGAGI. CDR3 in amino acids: CASSYRSGGTDTQYF.

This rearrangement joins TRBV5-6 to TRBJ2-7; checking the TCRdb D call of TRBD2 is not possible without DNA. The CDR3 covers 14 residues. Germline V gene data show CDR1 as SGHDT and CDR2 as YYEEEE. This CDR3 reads CASSQRVRAYEQYF.

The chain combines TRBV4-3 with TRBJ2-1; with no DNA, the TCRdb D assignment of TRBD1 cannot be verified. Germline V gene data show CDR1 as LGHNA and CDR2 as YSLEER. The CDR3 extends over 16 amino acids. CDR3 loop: CASSQDAAGGYNEQFF.

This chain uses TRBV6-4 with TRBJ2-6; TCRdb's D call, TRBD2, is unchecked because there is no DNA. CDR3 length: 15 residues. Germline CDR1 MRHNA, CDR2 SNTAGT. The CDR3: CATSEGSVGANVLTF.

CDR3 loop: CSVEGLRDSYEQYF. This chain joins TRBV29-1 and TRBJ2-7; with no DNA, the TCRdb D assignment of TRBD1 cannot be verified. This CDR3 is 14 amino acids long. Germline CDR1 SQVTM, CDR2 ANQGSEA.

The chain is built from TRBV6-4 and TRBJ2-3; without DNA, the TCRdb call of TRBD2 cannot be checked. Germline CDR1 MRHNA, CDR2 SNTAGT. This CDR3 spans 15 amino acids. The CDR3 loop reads CASSQLAGGTDTQYF.

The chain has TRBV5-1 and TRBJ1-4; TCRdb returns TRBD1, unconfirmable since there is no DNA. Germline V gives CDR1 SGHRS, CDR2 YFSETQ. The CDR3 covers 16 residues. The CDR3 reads CASSLEEGALDEKLFF.